A selection of T cell receptor beta chains follows, all from one sample in a study of response to subunit inactivated influenza vaccine. From the RT-PCR reads, TCRdb called clonotypes with MiXCR, one entry per CDR3 protein. The sample shows around 760,000 distinct CDR3 sequences, over 11% of them seen only once. This specimen was PBMCs from blood, taken around 14 days before vaccination. Source of these receptors: a man between 50 and 59 years old who received an inactivated influenza vaccine. Each CDR3 is given without its conserved first and last residue.

CDR3aa: ASSLPSGIPGTEAF; j_gene: TRBJ1-1; v_gene: TRBV5-1
CDR3aa: ASSPGTSTSYEQY; j_gene: TRBJ2-7; v_gene: TRBV5-1
CDR3aa: ASSQDLIYEQF; j_gene: TRBJ2-1; v_gene: TRBV4-3
CDR3aa: ASSVDPYTGELF; j_gene: TRBJ2-2; v_gene: TRBV9
CDR3aa: SARDREGGSYEQY; j_gene: TRBJ2-7; v_gene: TRBV20-1
CDR3aa: ASSPRNSYNSPLH; j_gene: TRBJ1-6; v_gene: TRBV9
CDR3aa: ATSEKRDRAGELF; j_gene: TRBJ2-2; v_gene: TRBV24-1
CDR3aa: ASSLGLGPAEQF; j_gene: TRBJ2-1; v_gene: TRBV12-3/TRBV12-4
CDR3aa: ASSFESMGSFYNEQF; j_gene: TRBJ2-1; v_gene: TRBV7-3
CDR3aa: SASRGDKVEQY; j_gene: TRBJ2-7; v_gene: TRBV20-1
CDR3aa: ASSLASGLLH; j_gene: TRBJ1-6; v_gene: TRBV7-2
CDR3aa: ATSTTMEAKNIQY; j_gene: TRBJ2-4; v_gene: TRBV15
CDR3aa: ASSSPSVNEQF; j_gene: TRBJ2-1; v_gene: TRBV7-2
CDR3aa: VSSLGTGGWEQY; j_gene: TRBJ2-7; v_gene: TRBV5-1
CDR3aa: ASSSHRVGNTEAF; j_gene: TRBJ1-1; v_gene: TRBV7-2
CDR3aa: ASSFLGTAD; j_gene: TRBJ1-3; v_gene: TRBV12-3/TRBV12-4
CDR3aa: ASSLVQGQETQY; j_gene: TRBJ2-5; v_gene: TRBV5-1